The sequence of this T cell receptor beta chain was determined in a study of OX40 agonist ivuxolimab in advanced cancers. Data came from immunoSEQ multiplex PCR; TCRdb stores just in-frame clones and leaves some out. The sample yields approximately 100,000 clones, 80% to 95% seen once. CDR1 is PRHDT and CDR2 is FYEKMQ in the germline V gene (reference sequence). The CDR3 length is 15 residues. V lost 4 bases and J lost 2, with 15 bases in between. Here the sequenced sample was CD4+ or CD8+ T cells sorted from blood, taken in a trial of the OX40 agonist ivuxolimab. The chain combines TRBV13 with TRBJ2-7; D is undetermined. This receptor was obtained from an adult with an advanced solid tumor such as melanoma, head and neck, liver or kidney cancer. DNA for the CDR3: TGTGCCAGCAGCTCCTTGACCCTGGGCACCTACGAGCAGTACTTC. This gives the protein CASSSLTLGTYEQYF. The variable domain in full, completed from reference TRBV13 and TRBJ2-7, reads AAGVIQSPRHLIKEKRETATLKCYPIPRHDTVYWYQQGPGQDPQFLISFYEKMQSDKGSIPDRFSAQQFSDYHSELNMSSLELGDSALYFCASSSLTLGTYEQYFGPGTRLTVT.